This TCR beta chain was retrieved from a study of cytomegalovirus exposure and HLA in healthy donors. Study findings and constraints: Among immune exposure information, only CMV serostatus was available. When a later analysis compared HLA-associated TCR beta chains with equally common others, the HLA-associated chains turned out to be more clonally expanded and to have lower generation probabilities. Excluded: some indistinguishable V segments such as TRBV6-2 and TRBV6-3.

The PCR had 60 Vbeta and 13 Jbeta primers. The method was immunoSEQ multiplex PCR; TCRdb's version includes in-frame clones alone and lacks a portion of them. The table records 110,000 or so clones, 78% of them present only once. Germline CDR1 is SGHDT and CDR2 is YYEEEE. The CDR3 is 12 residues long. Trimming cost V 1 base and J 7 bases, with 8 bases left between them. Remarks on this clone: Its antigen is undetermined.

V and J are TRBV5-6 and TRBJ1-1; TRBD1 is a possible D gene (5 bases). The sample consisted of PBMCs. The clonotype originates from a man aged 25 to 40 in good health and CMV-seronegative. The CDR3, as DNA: TGTGCCAGCAGCTTGAGCGGGGGTGAAGCTTTCTTT. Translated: CASSLSGGEAFF.